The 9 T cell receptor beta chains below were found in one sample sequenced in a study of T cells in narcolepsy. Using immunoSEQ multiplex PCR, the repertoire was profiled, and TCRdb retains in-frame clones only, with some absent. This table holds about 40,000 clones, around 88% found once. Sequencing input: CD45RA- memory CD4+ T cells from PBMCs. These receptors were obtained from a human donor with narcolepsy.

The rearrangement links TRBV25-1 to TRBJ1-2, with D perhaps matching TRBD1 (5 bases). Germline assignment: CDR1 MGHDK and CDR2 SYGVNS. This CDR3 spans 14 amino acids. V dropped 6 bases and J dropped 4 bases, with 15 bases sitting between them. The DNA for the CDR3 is TGTGCCAGCAGCTCTGGACACACAGTCTATGGCTACACCTTC. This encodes CASSSGHTVYGYTF.

The CDR3 nucleotides read TGTGCCAGCAGCTTACTGGGGGCAGATACGCAGTATTTT. Its protein is CASSLLGADTQYF. The V call is TRBV7-9, the J call TRBJ2-3; tentatively, D is TRBD1 or TRBD2 (5 bases each). Germline lookup yields CDR1 SEHNR and CDR2 FQNEAQ (reference sequence). This CDR3 is 13 amino acids long. Trimming removed 2 bases at V and 4 bases at J, with 7 bases between. Complete variable domain (other parts from reference TRBV7-9 and TRBJ2-3): DTGVSQNPRHKITKRGQNVTFRCDPISEHNRLYWYRQTLGQGPEFLTYFQNEAQLEKSRLLSDRFSAERPKGSFSTLEIQRTEQGDSAMYLCASSLLGADTQYFGPGTRLTVL.

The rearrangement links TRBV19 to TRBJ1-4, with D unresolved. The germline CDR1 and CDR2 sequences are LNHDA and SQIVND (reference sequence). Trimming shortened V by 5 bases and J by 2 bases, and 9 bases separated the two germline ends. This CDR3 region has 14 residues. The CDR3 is CASSFHGTNEKLFF. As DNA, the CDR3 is TGTGCCAGTAGTTTCCACGGGACTAATGAAAAACTGTTTTTT.

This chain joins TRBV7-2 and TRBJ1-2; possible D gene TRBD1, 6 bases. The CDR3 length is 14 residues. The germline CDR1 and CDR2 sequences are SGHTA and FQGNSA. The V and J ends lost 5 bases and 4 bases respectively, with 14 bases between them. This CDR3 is CASSPGGPLYGYTF. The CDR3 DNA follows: TGTGCCAGCAGCCCCGGGGGGCCACTCTATGGCTACACCTTC.

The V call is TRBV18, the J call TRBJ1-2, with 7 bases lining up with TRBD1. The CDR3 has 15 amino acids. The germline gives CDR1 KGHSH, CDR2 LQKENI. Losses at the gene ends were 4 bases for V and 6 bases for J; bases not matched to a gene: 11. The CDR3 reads CASSLISVGQHGYTF. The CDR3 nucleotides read TGTGCCAGCTCACTCATATCGGTGGGACAGCATGGCTACACCTTC.

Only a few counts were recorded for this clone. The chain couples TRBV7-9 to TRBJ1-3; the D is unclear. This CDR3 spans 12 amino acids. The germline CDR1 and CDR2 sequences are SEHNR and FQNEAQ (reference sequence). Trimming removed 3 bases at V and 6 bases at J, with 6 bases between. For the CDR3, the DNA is TGTGCCAGCAGCTTTCTGGCAAACACCATATATTTT. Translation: CASSFLANTIYF.

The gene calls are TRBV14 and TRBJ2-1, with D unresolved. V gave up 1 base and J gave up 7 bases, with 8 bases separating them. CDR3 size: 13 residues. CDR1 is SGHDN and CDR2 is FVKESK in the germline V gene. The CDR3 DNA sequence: TGTGCCAGCAGCCAAGTTCTTGGGAATGAGCAGTTCTTC. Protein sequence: CASSQVLGNEQFF.

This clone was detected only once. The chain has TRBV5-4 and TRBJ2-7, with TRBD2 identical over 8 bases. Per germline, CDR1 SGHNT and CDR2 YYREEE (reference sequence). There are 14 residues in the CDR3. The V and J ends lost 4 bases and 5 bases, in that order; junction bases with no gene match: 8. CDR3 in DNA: TGTGCCAGCAGCGGAACGGGAGGGAGGGACGAGCAGTACTTC. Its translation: CASSGTGGRDEQYF. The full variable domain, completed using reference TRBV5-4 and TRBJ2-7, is ETGVTQSPTHLIKTRGQQVTLRCSSQSGHNTVSWYQQALGQGPQFIFQYYREEENGRGNFPPRFSGLQFPNYSSELNVNALELDDSALYLCASSGTGGRDEQYFGPGTRLTVT.

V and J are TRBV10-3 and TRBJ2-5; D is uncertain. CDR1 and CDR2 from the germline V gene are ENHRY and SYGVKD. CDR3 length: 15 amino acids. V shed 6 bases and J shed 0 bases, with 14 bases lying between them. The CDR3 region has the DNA TGTGCCATCAGCCCGGGCGAAACCTACCAAGAGACCCAGTACTTC. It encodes CAISPGETYQETQYF.